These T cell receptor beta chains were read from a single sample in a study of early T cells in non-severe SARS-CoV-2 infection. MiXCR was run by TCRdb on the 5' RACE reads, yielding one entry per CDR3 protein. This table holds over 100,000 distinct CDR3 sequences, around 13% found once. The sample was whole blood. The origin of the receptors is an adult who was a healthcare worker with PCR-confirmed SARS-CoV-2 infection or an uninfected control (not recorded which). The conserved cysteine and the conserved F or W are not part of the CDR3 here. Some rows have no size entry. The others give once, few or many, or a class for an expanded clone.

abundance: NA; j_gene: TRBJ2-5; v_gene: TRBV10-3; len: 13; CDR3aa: AISESSSLKGTQY
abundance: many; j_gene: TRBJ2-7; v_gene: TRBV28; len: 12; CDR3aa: ASSLPGQGPEQY
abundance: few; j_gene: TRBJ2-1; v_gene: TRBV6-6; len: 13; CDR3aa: ASGLRSRAHNEQF
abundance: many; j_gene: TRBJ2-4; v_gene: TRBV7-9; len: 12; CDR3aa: ASSSRDPQSIQY
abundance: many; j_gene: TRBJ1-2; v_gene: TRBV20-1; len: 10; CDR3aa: SARKGGEGYT
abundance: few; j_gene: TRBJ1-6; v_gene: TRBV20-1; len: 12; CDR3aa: SAKYGQGNSPLH
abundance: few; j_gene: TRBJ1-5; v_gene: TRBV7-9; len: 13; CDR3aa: ASSKTGASEQPQH
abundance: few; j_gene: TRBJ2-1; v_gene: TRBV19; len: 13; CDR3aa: ASSTRPNAYNEQF
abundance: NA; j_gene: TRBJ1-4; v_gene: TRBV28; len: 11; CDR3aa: ASSFRPDEKLF
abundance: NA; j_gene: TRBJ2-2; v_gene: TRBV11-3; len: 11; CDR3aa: ASSLGPPWELF
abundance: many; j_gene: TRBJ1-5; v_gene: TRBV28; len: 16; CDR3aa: ASSWDFTNSYSNQPQH
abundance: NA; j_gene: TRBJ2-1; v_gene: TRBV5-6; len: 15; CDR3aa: ASSLAYRGKGYNEQF
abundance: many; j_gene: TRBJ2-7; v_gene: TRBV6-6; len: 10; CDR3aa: ASIPQGTEQY
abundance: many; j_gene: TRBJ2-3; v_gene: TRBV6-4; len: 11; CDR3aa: ASSDSPADTQY
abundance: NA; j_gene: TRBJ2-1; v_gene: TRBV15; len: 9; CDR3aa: ATSRVREQF
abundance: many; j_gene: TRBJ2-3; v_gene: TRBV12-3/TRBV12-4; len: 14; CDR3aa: ASTFGRRPRGDTQY
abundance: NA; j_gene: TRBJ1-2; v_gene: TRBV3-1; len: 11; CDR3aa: ASSQGGMYGYT
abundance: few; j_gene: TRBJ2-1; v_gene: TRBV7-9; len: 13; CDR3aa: ASSLYGAGNNEQF
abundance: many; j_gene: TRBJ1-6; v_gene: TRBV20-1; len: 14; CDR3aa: SAWEGRGSGYSPLH
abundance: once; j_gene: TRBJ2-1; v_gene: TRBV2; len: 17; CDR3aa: ASSGGLAGGPRTYNEQF
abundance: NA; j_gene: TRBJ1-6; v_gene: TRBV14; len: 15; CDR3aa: ASSQERRQGTNSPLH